Listed below are T cell receptor beta chains from one sample, sequenced in a study of graft-versus-host responses after intestinal transplantation. This table comes from immunoSEQ multiplex PCR, and its TCRdb copy is limited to in-frame clones, with some not included. Among approximately 82,000 clones listed, just under 95% were seen once. Their antigens are not known. The starting material was unstimulated CD8+ T cells sorted from spleen or lymph node cells, obtained before transplant. Receptors were obtained from a human donor who was the organ donor for an intestinal transplant. CDR3s include the opening cysteine and the closing phenylalanine or tryptophan. D genes are given only for firm matches. Some rows mark clone size as missing; the rest say once, few, many or name a class of expanded clone.

clone_size: NA; d_call: NA; j_call: TRBJ2-7; v_call: TRBV27; cdr3_nt: TGTGCCAGCAGTTTGACAGGCTCCTACGAGCAGTACTTC; cdr3_aa: CASSLTGSYEQYF
clone_size: NA; d_call: TRBD1; j_call: TRBJ1-2; v_call: TRBV19; cdr3_nt: TGTGCCAGTAGTATTATTATACAGGGGGCTCTCGGCTACACCTTC; cdr3_aa: CASSIIIQGALGYTF
clone_size: NA; d_call: TRBD2; j_call: TRBJ2-1; v_call: TRBV7-8; cdr3_nt: TGTGCCAGCATCTTGGGGCTAGCGGGACGGAATGAGCAGTTCTTC; cdr3_aa: CASILGLAGRNEQFF
clone_size: NA; d_call: NA; j_call: TRBJ2-1; v_call: TRBV10-2; cdr3_nt: TGCGCCAGCAGTGAGGGGCTAGCGAGCAATGAGCAGTTCTTC; cdr3_aa: CASSEGLASNEQFF
clone_size: once; d_call: TRBD1; j_call: TRBJ1-4; v_call: TRBV19; cdr3_nt: TGTGCCAGTAGTATGGGAGGGACAGGGTTTGAAAAACTGTTTTTT; cdr3_aa: CASSMGGTGFEKLFF
clone_size: NA; d_call: NA; j_call: TRBJ2-5; v_call: TRBV4-2; cdr3_nt: TGTGCCAGCAGCCAAGTATTCCTCAGGGAACTCTCCCAAGAGACCCAGTACTTC; cdr3_aa: CASSQVFLRELSQETQYF
clone_size: NA; d_call: NA; j_call: TRBJ1-2; v_call: TRBV27; cdr3_nt: TGTGCCAGTGGTCCGAGTCCCTATGGCTACACCTTC; cdr3_aa: CASGPSPYGYTF
clone_size: NA; d_call: TRBD2; j_call: TRBJ2-7; v_call: TRBV4-2; cdr3_nt: TGTGCCAGCAACCAAGCCCGGACGGGGGGCTACGAGCAGTACTTC; cdr3_aa: CASNQARTGGYEQYF
clone_size: NA; d_call: TRBD1; j_call: TRBJ2-5; v_call: TRBV5-5; cdr3_nt: TGTGCCAGCAGCTTGGGACAGGGATATCGAGAGACCCAGTACTTC; cdr3_aa: CASSLGQGYRETQYF
clone_size: NA; d_call: TRBD2; j_call: TRBJ2-1; v_call: TRBV6-6; cdr3_nt: TGTGCCAGCAGTTACCGACCTAGCGGGGGCAATGAGCAGTTCTTC; cdr3_aa: CASSYRPSGGNEQFF
clone_size: NA; d_call: NA; j_call: TRBJ1-4; v_call: TRBV9; cdr3_nt: TGTGCCAGCAGCCCAGGCGGGGCAACTAATGAAAAACTGTTTTTT; cdr3_aa: CASSPGGATNEKLFF
clone_size: NA; d_call: TRBD2; j_call: TRBJ2-5; v_call: TRBV7-9; cdr3_nt: TGTGCGGCGGGAGTGGCCCAGTACTTC; cdr3_aa: CAAGVAQYF
clone_size: once; d_call: NA; j_call: TRBJ1-1; v_call: TRBV4-1; cdr3_nt: TGCGCCAGCAGCCTGGCTAGTCTCCACACTGAAGCTTTCTTT; cdr3_aa: CASSLASLHTEAFF
clone_size: NA; d_call: NA; j_call: TRBJ2-1; v_call: TRBV10-3; cdr3_nt: TGTGCCATCAGTGAAACCCCCCACGGGATTATCTACAATGAGCAGTTCTTC; cdr3_aa: CAISETPHGIIYNEQFF
clone_size: few; d_call: NA; j_call: TRBJ2-3; v_call: TRBV15; cdr3_nt: TGTGCCACCAGGCCGGAGAGCACAGATACGCAGTATTTT; cdr3_aa: CATRPESTDTQYF
clone_size: NA; d_call: NA; j_call: TRBJ2-1; v_call: TRBV4-1; cdr3_nt: TGCGCCAGCAGCCAAAAGTTGGGCAGGGACTACAATGAGCAGTTCTTC; cdr3_aa: CASSQKLGRDYNEQFF
clone_size: NA; d_call: TRBD2; j_call: TRBJ2-7; v_call: TRBV28; cdr3_nt: TGTGCCAGCAGTCTAGGACTAGCGAGCTCCTACGAGCAGTACTTC; cdr3_aa: CASSLGLASSYEQYF
clone_size: NA; d_call: TRBD2; j_call: TRBJ2-7; v_call: TRBV4-3; cdr3_nt: TGCGCCAGCAGCCAAGGGCTAGCGGTGGGGGAGCAGTACTTC; cdr3_aa: CASSQGLAVGEQYF
clone_size: NA; d_call: TRBD2; j_call: TRBJ2-2; v_call: TRBV4-3; cdr3_nt: TGCGCCAGCAGCCAAGATGGGTCCCTAGCGGGCCAGACGGCCGGGGAGCTGTTTTTT; cdr3_aa: CASSQDGSLAGQTAGELFF
clone_size: NA; d_call: NA; j_call: TRBJ1-6; v_call: TRBV2; cdr3_nt: TGTGCCAGCAGTGTACAGCCCTACTCCTATAATTCACCCCTCCACTTT; cdr3_aa: CASSVQPYSYNSPLHF
clone_size: NA; d_call: NA; j_call: TRBJ2-7; v_call: TRBV7-9; cdr3_nt: TGTGCCAGCAGCTTAGGTACAGACCCTTCCTACGAGCAGTACTTC; cdr3_aa: CASSLGTDPSYEQYF
clone_size: NA; d_call: TRBD2; j_call: TRBJ2-7; v_call: TRBV7-2; cdr3_nt: TGTGCCAGCAGCTTAGTTACTAGCGCCTACGAGCAGTACTTC; cdr3_aa: CASSLVTSAYEQYF
clone_size: NA; d_call: NA; j_call: TRBJ2-7; v_call: TRBV27; cdr3_nt: TGTGCCAGCAGCTTGAGGGGGGGTGGGTCCTACGAGCAGTACTTC; cdr3_aa: CASSLRGGGSYEQYF
clone_size: NA; d_call: TRBD2; j_call: TRBJ2-1; v_call: TRBV27; cdr3_nt: TGTGCCAGCAGTTTATCGCTGGTAGCGGGAGTAAATGAGCAGTTCTTC; cdr3_aa: CASSLSLVAGVNEQFF
clone_size: NA; d_call: NA; j_call: TRBJ1-2; v_call: TRBV5-6; cdr3_nt: TGTGCCAGCAGGGGTGCGGACTACTATGGCTACACCTTC; cdr3_aa: CASRGADYYGYTF
clone_size: NA; d_call: TRBD1; j_call: TRBJ1-1; v_call: TRBV27; cdr3_nt: TGTGCCAGCAGTTTGACAGGGGGGAAGAACACTGAAGCTTTCTTT; cdr3_aa: CASSLTGGKNTEAFF
clone_size: NA; d_call: TRBD1; j_call: TRBJ1-2; v_call: TRBV6-1; cdr3_nt: TGTGCCAGCAGCCAGACAGGGGGCCGTAGCTATGGCTACACCTTC; cdr3_aa: CASSQTGGRSYGYTF
clone_size: NA; d_call: TRBD2; j_call: TRBJ2-3; v_call: TRBV4-1; cdr3_nt: TGCGCCAGCAGCCAAGAGCCCCCCTGGGCGGGGGGGAGGGATTTT; cdr3_aa: CASSQEPPWAGGRDF
clone_size: once; d_call: NA; j_call: TRBJ2-7; v_call: TRBV27; cdr3_nt: TGTGCCAGCAGTTTGGCACTACCCTACGAGCAGTACTTC; cdr3_aa: CASSLALPYEQYF
clone_size: once; d_call: NA; j_call: TRBJ2-1; v_call: TRBV28; cdr3_nt: TGTGCCAGCACGAGCGGCCTCTCCTACAATGAGCAGTTCTTC; cdr3_aa: CASTSGLSYNEQFF
clone_size: NA; d_call: NA; j_call: TRBJ2-2; v_call: TRBV9; cdr3_nt: TGTGCCAGCAGTGACCCAGGGGTTGGCACCGGGGAGCTGTTTTTT; cdr3_aa: CASSDPGVGTGELFF
clone_size: NA; d_call: NA; j_call: TRBJ1-2; v_call: TRBV11-2; cdr3_nt: TGTGCCAGCAGCGCCTTCTCGGGATCGAACTATGGCTACACCTTC; cdr3_aa: CASSAFSGSNYGYTF
clone_size: NA; d_call: NA; j_call: TRBJ2-1; v_call: TRBV6-1; cdr3_nt: TGTGCCAGCAGTGTTAGTTTCAATGAGCAGTTCTTC; cdr3_aa: CASSVSFNEQFF
clone_size: NA; d_call: NA; j_call: TRBJ2-3; v_call: TRBV9; cdr3_nt: TGTGCCAGCAGCGTGGCTGGCGGGACAGCTAGCACAGATACGCAGTATTTT; cdr3_aa: CASSVAGGTASTDTQYF
clone_size: NA; d_call: NA; j_call: TRBJ2-5; v_call: TRBV7-7; cdr3_nt: TGTGCTAGCAGCGAGGACTACCAAGAGACCCAGTACTTC; cdr3_aa: CASSEDYQETQYF
clone_size: NA; d_call: NA; j_call: TRBJ2-7; v_call: TRBV13; cdr3_nt: TGTGCCAGCAGCTTAGGCTCGGGGACTCCCTACGAGCAGTACTTC; cdr3_aa: CASSLGSGTPYEQYF
clone_size: NA; d_call: TRBD1; j_call: TRBJ1-5; v_call: TRBV9; cdr3_nt: TGTGCCAGCAGCGGAGGGGCGGGACAGGGGGCCAATCAGCCCCAGCATTTT; cdr3_aa: CASSGGAGQGANQPQHF
clone_size: NA; d_call: NA; j_call: TRBJ1-1; v_call: TRBV2; cdr3_nt: TGTGCCAGCAGTGAAAGTCAGGGGTGGGCATCCGAAGCTTTCTTT; cdr3_aa: CASSESQGWASEAFF
clone_size: NA; d_call: TRBD1; j_call: TRBJ2-7; v_call: TRBV29-1; cdr3_nt: TGCAGCGTTGAAGGGACAGGACCCTACGAGCAGTACTTC; cdr3_aa: CSVEGTGPYEQYF
clone_size: NA; d_call: NA; j_call: TRBJ2-1; v_call: TRBV19; cdr3_nt: TGTGCCAGTAGGGACGGGACCTACAATGAGCAGTTCTTC; cdr3_aa: CASRDGTYNEQFF
clone_size: NA; d_call: TRBD2; j_call: TRBJ2-1; v_call: TRBV7-3; cdr3_nt: TGTGCCAGCAGCTTAGGGGCCGGGGGGGCCAATGAGCAGTTCTTC; cdr3_aa: CASSLGAGGANEQFF
clone_size: once; d_call: NA; j_call: TRBJ1-1; v_call: TRBV5-1; cdr3_nt: TGCGCCAGCAGCTACGGACCCCGGGGGACTGAAGCTTTCTTT; cdr3_aa: CASSYGPRGTEAFF
clone_size: once; d_call: NA; j_call: TRBJ2-7; v_call: TRBV20-1; cdr3_nt: TGCAGTGCTAGACGGGGGTACGAGCAGTACTTC; cdr3_aa: CSARRGYEQYF
clone_size: NA; d_call: NA; j_call: TRBJ2-3; v_call: TRBV9; cdr3_nt: TGTGCCAGCAGCGAGGGCCTGGGGGGGGCGCTCACAGATACGCAGTATTTT; cdr3_aa: CASSEGLGGALTDTQYF
clone_size: NA; d_call: NA; j_call: TRBJ2-7; v_call: TRBV28; cdr3_nt: TGTGCCAGCAGTTTCCCCCTCCGGGATAGGCGCTACTACGAGCAGTACTTC; cdr3_aa: CASSFPLRDRRYYEQYF
clone_size: NA; d_call: NA; j_call: TRBJ2-7; v_call: TRBV6-1; cdr3_nt: TGTGCCGCCAGAGCTAGCGATCGCTACGAGCAGTACTTC; cdr3_aa: CAARASDRYEQYF
clone_size: NA; d_call: TRBD2; j_call: TRBJ2-7; v_call: TRBV7-8; cdr3_nt: TGTGCCAGCAGCTCTCGTCGCGGGAGGCCAGCCTACGAGCAGTACTTC; cdr3_aa: CASSSRRGRPAYEQYF
clone_size: once; d_call: NA; j_call: TRBJ2-7; v_call: TRBV2; cdr3_nt: TGTGCCAGCACGAGGGGGGGGAGCGAGCAGTACTTC; cdr3_aa: CASTRGGSEQYF
clone_size: NA; d_call: NA; j_call: TRBJ2-2; v_call: TRBV7-8; cdr3_nt: TGTGCCAGCACCCTAAGGGGTCCCGGGGAGCTGTTTTTT; cdr3_aa: CASTLRGPGELFF
clone_size: NA; d_call: NA; j_call: TRBJ2-1; v_call: TRBV7-6; cdr3_nt: TGTGCCAGCAGCTTCCCCGGTGAGCAGTTCTTC; cdr3_aa: CASSFPGEQFF
clone_size: NA; d_call: NA; j_call: TRBJ1-5; v_call: TRBV21-1; cdr3_nt: TGTGCCAGCAGCAAAGAGGGGACAGGACCCAATCAGCCCCAGCATTTT; cdr3_aa: CASSKEGTGPNQPQHF
clone_size: NA; d_call: TRBD1; j_call: TRBJ1-1; v_call: TRBV7-9; cdr3_nt: TGTGCCAGCAGCACCCCCTCCGGGACAGCAAACACTGAAGCTTTCTTT; cdr3_aa: CASSTPSGTANTEAFF
clone_size: once; d_call: NA; j_call: TRBJ2-1; v_call: TRBV11-3; cdr3_nt: TGTGCCAGCAGATGGCCCCCCGGGGATGAGCAGTTCTTC; cdr3_aa: CASRWPPGDEQFF
clone_size: NA; d_call: TRBD2; j_call: TRBJ2-1; v_call: TRBV7-8; cdr3_nt: TGTGCCAGCAGCTTGGGGACTAGCGGGGATGAGCAGTTCTTC; cdr3_aa: CASSLGTSGDEQFF
clone_size: NA; d_call: NA; j_call: TRBJ2-7; v_call: TRBV5-6; cdr3_nt: TGTGCCAGCAGCCTAGGGAGCTCCTACGAGCAGTACTTC; cdr3_aa: CASSLGSSYEQYF
clone_size: NA; d_call: NA; j_call: TRBJ2-1; v_call: TRBV6-1; cdr3_nt: TGTGCCAGCAGTGAAGGTGCTGGAGGCAATGAGCAGTTCTTC; cdr3_aa: CASSEGAGGNEQFF
clone_size: NA; d_call: NA; j_call: TRBJ2-1; v_call: TRBV5-4; cdr3_nt: TGTGCCAGCAGCTTCCTCTCCAATGAGCAGTTCTTC; cdr3_aa: CASSFLSNEQFF
clone_size: NA; d_call: TRBD1; j_call: TRBJ1-5; v_call: TRBV7-9; cdr3_nt: TGTGCCAGCAGCCCGCTCAACACAGGGGGCCACAATCAGCCCCAGCATTTT; cdr3_aa: CASSPLNTGGHNQPQHF